One TCR beta chain is described in this entry. The CDR3 loop spans 17 amino acids. V lost 4 bases to trimming and J lost 0 bases; unmatched junction nucleotides: 11. Germline V gene lookup returns CDR1 SEHNR and CDR2 FQNEAQ (reference sequence). The sample belongs to a study of blood T cells in healthy people across ages. For the second PCR, which ran for about 6 to 11 cycles, a sample-barcoded 5' primer and a J-beta primer mix were used. TCRdb recomputed calls from the 5' RACE reads with MiXCR, one row per CDR3 protein. This sample has around 800,000 distinct CDR3 sequences, with 53% found just once.

The source is a man older than 75 in good health. Sequenced material: blood. The chain links TRBV7-9 to TRBJ2-7, with 8 bases lining up with TRBD1. The CDR3 is CASSYTLRDRSSYEQYF. The CDR3 DNA reads TGTGCCAGCAGCTATACCCTCCGGGACAGGAGCTCCTACGAGCAGTACTTC.